This paragraph covers one T cell receptor (beta chain) sequence. Its antigen is not identified. The sample originates from a study of cytomegalovirus exposure and HLA in healthy donors. Study-level points and caveats: Immune exposure data for these donors was limited to CMV serostatus.

A multiplex PCR was run with 60 Vbeta primers and 13 Jbeta primers. TCRdb keeps only in-frame clones here, not all; method: immunoSEQ multiplex PCR. This table holds 150,000 to 200,000 clones, 70% to 90% found once. Germline V lookup: CDR1 MNHEY, CDR2 SVGAGI. V gave up 8 bases and J gave up 6 bases; unmatched junction bases: 11. This CDR3 region has 15 residues. Material: PBMCs. The rearrangement links TRBV6-5 to TRBJ2-2, with 8 bases matching TRBD1. The source is a woman younger than 35 in good health and CMV-seronegative. The CDR3 DNA reads as TGTGCCAGCGGCGAAAGACAGGGGCTTGCCGGGGAGCTGTTTTTT. Its translation: CASGERQGLAGELFF.